One sample yielded the 27 T cell receptor beta chains listed below, sequenced in a study of T-cell memory formation after mild COVID-19 (dated by TCRdb to 2020 to 2023). Libraries were constructed by 5' RACE. Reads for this sample came from an Illumina NovaSeq 6000. The public reads were run again by TCRdb, first through fastp at Q25 and then through MiXCR, and only productive beta chains were kept. When rows share a CDR3 protein, they turn into one entry using the most common DNA and genes. The sample yields 300,000 or so distinct CDR3 sequences; roughly 15% were counted once. The ten largest clones add up to around a fifth of the sample. What was sequenced was PBMCs or a T cell subset sorted from them (not recorded which). The source is a man aged 18-30 years who had mild COVID-19 (a few samples of this study predate the infection). The sample titles of this study are shuffled in the database, so cell type and time point are left out; the donor was told from shared clones.

This clonotype showed up just a few times. The chain employs TRBV4-1 and TRBJ2-3; D not resolved. The ends were cut back, 1 base at V and 2 bases at J, with 10 bases in the middle. This CDR3 region has 15 residues. Germline loops: CDR1 MGHRA, CDR2 YSYEKL. Here the CDR3 DNA reads TGCGCCAGCAGCCAAGTTGTTCTCACCACAGATACGCAGTATTTT. Amino acids: CASSQVVLTTDTQYF.

The chain carries TRBV5-1 and TRBJ1-2; 7 nucleotides agree with TRBD1. The CDR3 is 15 amino acids. CDR1 and CDR2 from the germline V gene are SGHRS and YFSETQ. V shed 2 bases, J shed 5 bases, and the junction held 9 bases outside the gene matches. CDR3 DNA sequence: TGCGCCAGCAGCTTAGGGGGCGATCGGGCTTATGGCTACACCTTC. It yields the protein CASSLGGDRAYGYTF.

This clonotype was detected only a few times. The J gene is TRBJ1-1, the V gene TRBV7-2; weak D call: TRBD1 (5 bases). V lost 3 bases and J lost 5, with 13 bases in between. Germline CDR1 reads SGHTA; CDR2 reads FQGNSA. This CDR3 has 14 amino acids. Here the CDR3 reads CASSFRGGGTEAFF. For the CDR3, the DNA is TGTGCCAGCAGCTTTCGCGGGGGAGGGACTGAAGCTTTCTTT.

There are many counts of this clonotype. The chain uses TRBV2 and TRBJ2-7; no definite D call. V lost 2 bases and J lost 0, with 8 bases in between. Germline V lookup: CDR1 SNHLY, CDR2 FYNNEI. This CDR3 region has 14 residues. CDR3 residues: CASSESRDSYEQYV. DNA for the CDR3: TGTGCCAGCAGTGAAAGTAGGGACTCCTACGAGCAGTACGTC.

This clonotype has more than one count but fewer than ten. The J gene is TRBJ2-3, the V gene TRBV28; 7 bases fit TRBD1. Germline-derived CDR1 and CDR2 are MDHEN and SYDVKM. The CDR3 spans 16 residues. The ends lost 5 bases at V and 2 bases at J; junction bases unmatched: 10. CDR3 in amino acids: CASSPGTAALTDTQYF. In DNA form, the CDR3 reads TGTGCCAGCAGTCCCGGGACAGCTGCACTCACAGATACGCAGTATTTT.

The table lists this clonotype with many counts. The V call is TRBV10-3, the J call TRBJ2-7; 7 positions match TRBD1. This CDR3 comprises 11 residues. V was clipped by 4 bases and J by 6 bases; unmatched bases: 0. Germline values: CDR1 ENHRY, CDR2 SYGVKD. The CDR3 coding sequence is TGTGCCATCAGTGGACAGGGCGAGCAGTACTTC. Amino acids: CAISGQGEQYF.

This chain connects TRBV4-1 to TRBJ1-2, with 9 positions matching TRBD1. CDR1 MGHRA and CDR2 YSYEKL come from the germline V gene. CDR3 length: 15 residues. Losses at the gene ends were 5 bases for V and 1 base for J; bases not matched to a gene: 5. CDR3 residues: CASSSGTGSNYGYTF. CDR3 DNA sequence: TGCGCCAGCAGCTCGGGGACAGGGAGTAACTATGGCTACACCTTC.

The CDR3 region is CASSSTGVPIRTTEAFF. For the CDR3, the DNA is TGTGCCAGCAGCAGTACAGGGGTACCTATTCGGACCACTGAAGCTTTCTTT. V usage is TRBV5-8 and J usage is TRBJ1-1; TRBD1 matches 7 bases. After removal of 4 bases from V and 4 bases from J, the junction contained 16 bases not matched to a gene. This CDR3 is 17 amino acids long. Per the germline V gene, CDR1 is SGHTS and CDR2 is YDEGEE.

In its sample, this clonotype was seen a few times. This rearrangement joins TRBV7-3 to TRBJ2-3, with 7 bases that match TRBD1. The J segment lost 0 bases and the V segment lost 5 bases, leaving 8 bases of the junction unmatched. Germline assignment: CDR1 SGHTA and CDR2 FQGTGA. The CDR3 loop spans 16 amino acids. The CDR3 sequence is CASSRKPGQSTDTQYF. In DNA form, the CDR3 reads TGTGCCAGCAGCCGAAAACCGGGACAGAGCACAGATACGCAGTATTTT.

V gene TRBV7-6 combines with J gene TRBJ2-2, with TRBD1 matching over 7 bases. Germline CDR1 SGHVS, CDR2 FNYEAQ. The CDR3 consists of 16 residues. The V gene end was trimmed by 2 bases and the J gene end by 6 bases; junction bases not matched to a gene: 9. The chain's CDR3 is CASSLLRQGGPGELFF. CDR3 nucleotide sequence: TGTGCCAGCAGCTTACTCAGACAGGGTGGGCCCGGGGAGCTGTTTTTT.

This clonotype showed up just a few times. V usage is TRBV20-1 and J usage is TRBJ1-5; 12 bases line up with TRBD1. Trimming removed 3 bases from V and 7 bases from J; junction bases left unmatched: 7. CDR1 and CDR2 from the germline V gene are DFQATT and SNEGSKA (reference sequence). This CDR3 has 15 amino acids. The DNA of the CDR3 is TGCAGTGCTAGGTGGGGACAGGGGGCAAGACAGCCCCAGCATTTT. Residues: CSARWGQGARQPQHF.

The chain is built from TRBV25-1 and TRBJ2-7; D possibly corresponds to TRBD1 (5 bases). The V and J ends lost 3 bases and 0 bases respectively, with 9 bases between them. CDR1 is MGHDK, CDR2 SYGVNS, per germline. The CDR3 covers 14 residues. CDR3 amino acids: CASSDRQFSYEQYF. CDR3 DNA: TGTGCCAGCAGTGACAGACAGTTCTCCTACGAGCAGTACTTC.

The chain has TRBV20-1 and TRBJ2-1; TRBD1 is a possible D gene (6 bases). Germline V gives CDR1 DFQATT, CDR2 SNEGSKA (reference sequence). The CDR3 length is 14 residues. Trimming shortened V by 6 bases and J by 7 bases, and 19 bases separated the two germline ends. CDR3 sequence reads: CSAPVYPGTNEQFF. The DNA of the CDR3 is TGCAGTGCCCCGGTGTACCCAGGGACAAATGAGCAGTTCTTC.

This clonotype occurred a few times. This chain uses TRBV9 with TRBJ1-1; no clear D. V was shortened by 0 bases and J by 3 bases, with 9 bases between the two germline ends. The CDR3 has 14 residues. Germline CDR1 and CDR2: SGDLS and YYNGEE. CDR3 in amino acids: CASSVGMAYTEAFF. The CDR3 DNA is TGTGCCAGCAGCGTAGGAATGGCCTACACTGAAGCTTTCTTT.

The chain employs TRBV18 and TRBJ2-7; possibly TRBD1 for D (5 bases). The V end was cut by 6 bases, the J end by 3 bases, with 18 bases between. This CDR3 is built from 15 residues. Germline assignment: CDR1 KGHSH and CDR2 LQKENI. CDR3 protein: CASSRSQVTYYEQYF. The CDR3 coding sequence is TGTGCCAGCTCTCGTTCACAGGTTACATACTACGAGCAGTACTTC.

The CDR3 sequence: CASSLLPTLSGANVLTF. CDR3 coding DNA: TGTGCCAGCAGCCTACTACCTACCTTGTCTGGGGCCAACGTCCTGACTTTC. J is TRBJ2-6 and V is TRBV6-2 or TRBV6-3, with D uncertain. With 6 bases removed from V and 1 base from J, the gap between germline ends came to 16 bases. Germline-derived CDR1 and CDR2 are MNHEY and SVGEGT. CDR3 length equals 17 residues.

This clonotype has only a few counts. The CDR3 loop is CSARDTGYFSYEQYV. The CDR3 DNA is TGCAGTGCTAGAGATACGGGCTACTTCTCCTACGAGCAGTACGTC. The chain employs TRBV20-1 and TRBJ2-7, with unresolved D. This CDR3 comprises 15 residues. V was cut by 0 bases and J by 0 bases, with 12 bases left in between. Germline V CDR1 and CDR2: DFQATT, SNEGSKA (reference sequence).

This clonotype was detected a few times. The CDR3 loop is CASSHVGAGGLTGELFF. In DNA form, the CDR3 reads TGTGCCAGCAGCCACGTTGGAGCGGGGGGCCTCACCGGGGAGCTGTTTTTT. The rearrangement links TRBV4-2 to TRBJ2-2; 9 bases agree with TRBD2. V shed 3 bases, J shed 4 bases, and the junction held 9 bases outside the gene matches. CDR3 size: 17 residues. In germline, CDR1 is LGHNA, CDR2 YNFKEQ.

This clonotype was seen a few times. The V call is TRBV30, the J call TRBJ1-4, with D possibly matching TRBD1 (5 bases). Germline V gene data show CDR1 as GTSNPN and CDR2 as SVGIG (reference sequence). Trimming took off 1 base at V and 10 bases at J, with 10 bases between the two ends. CDR3 size: 12 residues. Here the CDR3 reads CAWSDFGGKLFF. DNA for the CDR3: TGTGCCTGGAGTGATTTTGGGGGAAAACTGTTTTTT.

This sequence joins TRBV29-1 and TRBJ2-7; maybe TRBD1 (6 bases). V shed 6 bases and J shed 4 bases, with 10 bases lying between them. The CDR3 totals 11 residues. The V gene's germline CDR1 is SQVTM and CDR2 ANQGSEA. CDR3 nucleotide sequence: TGCAGCGTCGAACAGGGTTACGAGCAGTACTTC. It codes for CSVEQGYEQYF.

This clonotype appeared many times. The chain employs TRBV7-9 and TRBJ1-4; 7 bases fit TRBD1. From germline, CDR1 is SEHNR and CDR2 FQNEAQ (reference sequence). This CDR3 is 14 amino acids long. With 4 bases clipped from V and 8 bases from J, the junction kept 7 bases outside the gene matches. CDR3 sequence reads: CASSSQGFGEKLFF. In DNA form, the CDR3 reads TGTGCCAGCAGCTCACAGGGGTTCGGGGAAAAACTGTTTTTT.

The V gene is TRBV20-1, the J gene TRBJ2-3; 7 positions agree with TRBD2. CDR1 and CDR2 (germline): DFQATT, SNEGSKA (reference sequence). The trim removed 4 bases at V and 2 bases at J, leaving 6 bases unmatched. The CDR3 is made up of 14 amino acids. The chain's CDR3 is CSAIPGTNTDTQYF. CDR3 in DNA: TGCAGTGCTATCCCGGGGACTAACACAGATACGCAGTATTTT.

This clonotype was counted many times. The chain recombines TRBV4-2 with TRBJ2-5; 9 nucleotides line up with TRBD2. The CDR3 runs 18 residues. V trimming: 0 bases; J trimming: 0 bases; junction bases outside the gene matches: 8. Per the germline V gene, CDR1 is LGHNA and CDR2 is YNFKEQ. The CDR3 region is CASSQEENSGGHQETQYF. The DNA for the CDR3 is TGTGCCAGCAGCCAAGAAGAGAATAGCGGGGGACACCAAGAGACCCAGTACTTC.

This clonotype was seen many times. The V call is TRBV4-2, the J call TRBJ2-3, with a weak D call TRBD2 (6 bases). The CDR3 runs 14 residues. Germline CDR1 LGHNA, CDR2 YNFKEQ. V gave up 1 base and J gave up 6 bases, with 11 bases separating them. The CDR3 coding sequence is TGTGCCAGCAGCCAAGTAGGAGGGACCGATACGCAGTATTTT. Its protein product is CASSQVGGTDTQYF.

Only a few counts were recorded for this clonotype. CDR3 coding DNA: TGCAGCGTTGAAGACCCCGGCGGTGAGCAGTTCTTC. This gives the protein CSVEDPGGEQFF. The chain has TRBV29-1 and TRBJ2-1; no clear D gene. The germline V gene encodes CDR1 SQVTM and CDR2 ANQGSEA. Between the trimmed V and J ends, which lost 0 bases and 9 bases, there was a span of 9 bases. The CDR3 has 12 amino acids.

The CDR3 DNA reads TGTGCCAGCAGCTCGGGACAGGGAGGCTATGGCTACACCTTC. The encoded protein is CASSSGQGGYGYTF. The chain couples TRBV7-2 to TRBJ1-2; 9 positions match TRBD1. This CDR3 spans 14 amino acids. V gave up 4 bases and J gave up 4 bases; unmatched junction bases: 4. Germline CDR1 and CDR2: SGHTA and FQGNSA.

This clonotype was detected only a few times. This chain joins TRBV4-3 and TRBJ2-5, with D uncertain. The CDR3 covers 16 residues. V lost 0 bases to trimming and J lost 7 bases, with 18 bases between them. The germline CDR1 and CDR2 sequences are LGHNA and YSLEER. CDR3 DNA: TGCGCCAGCAGCCAAGATATAGCTGACGGCGGACGGACCCAGTACTTC. This gives the protein CASSQDIADGGRTQYF.